This T cell receptor (beta chain) was obtained from a study of blood T cell repertoires in COVID-19. Study in general: The cDNA or gDNA used as material had been derived from T cells, B-cell-depleted T cells, or PBMCs.

As regards this clone: A much bigger clone sits one base away, suggesting this may be a read error. Other DNA sequences from this sample encode an identical CDR3 as well.

The assay was immunoSEQ multiplex PCR, and TCRdb's table has in-frame clones only and misses some. This sample has 200,000 to 300,000 clones, with roughly nine tenths found just once. The source is a man in his 60s with acute or convalescent COVID-19. Sequenced: peripheral blood.

The DNA for the CDR3 is TGTGCCAGCAGTTACTCGGCAGGGGGCGACTACGAGCAGTACTTC. Translating it yields CASSYSAGGDYEQYF. The chain carries TRBV6-5 and TRBJ2-7; 8 bases are shared with TRBD1. The CDR3 runs to 15 residues. V lost 0 bases, J lost 3 bases, and 4 bases stayed unmatched. Germline V gene sequence: CDR1 MNHEY, CDR2 SVGAGI.